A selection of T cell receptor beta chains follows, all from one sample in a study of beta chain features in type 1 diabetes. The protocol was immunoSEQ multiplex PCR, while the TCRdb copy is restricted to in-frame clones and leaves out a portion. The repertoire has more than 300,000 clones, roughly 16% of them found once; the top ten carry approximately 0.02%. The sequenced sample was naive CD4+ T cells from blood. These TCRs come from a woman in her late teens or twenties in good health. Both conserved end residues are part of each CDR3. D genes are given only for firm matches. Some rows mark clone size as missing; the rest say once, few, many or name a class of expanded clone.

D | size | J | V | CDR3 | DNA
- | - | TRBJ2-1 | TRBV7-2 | CASSLRMSGEGYNEQFF | TGTGCCAGCAGCTTAAGGATGTCGGGAGAGGGCTACAATGAGCAGTTCTTC
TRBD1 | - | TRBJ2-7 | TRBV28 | CASSLSGTARPYEQYF | TGTGCCAGCAGTTTGTCCGGGACAGCTCGTCCCTACGAGCAGTACTTC
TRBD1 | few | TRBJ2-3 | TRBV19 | CASSAQGPDTQYF | TGTGCCAGTAGTGCACAGGGGCCAGATACGCAGTATTTT
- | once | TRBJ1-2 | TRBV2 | CASRQGGEGYTF | TGTGCCAGCAGACAGGGAGGGGAAGGCTACACCTTC
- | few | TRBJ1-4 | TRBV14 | CASSRSLLEKLFF | TGTGCCAGCAGCCGCAGTTTATTGGAAAAACTGTTTTTT
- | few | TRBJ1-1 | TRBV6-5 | CASSYSVRGVEAFF | TGTGCCAGCAGTTACTCGGTCAGGGGCGTCGAAGCTTTCTTT
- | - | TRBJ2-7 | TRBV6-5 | CASSYSRPFEQYF | TGTGCCAGCAGTTACTCGAGGCCATTCGAGCAGTACTTC
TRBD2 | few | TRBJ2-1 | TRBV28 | CATQAGSSYNEQFF | TGTGCCACCCAAGCGGGAAGCTCCTACAATGAGCAGTTCTTC
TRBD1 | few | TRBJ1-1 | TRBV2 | CASMRDRNTEAFF | TGTGCCAGCATGAGGGACAGAAACACTGAAGCTTTCTTT
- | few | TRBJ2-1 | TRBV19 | CASSITTGYEQFF | TGTGCCAGTAGTATAACCACAGGATATGAGCAGTTCTTC
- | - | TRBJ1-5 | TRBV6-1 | CASSANQPQHF | TGTGCCAGCAGTGCGAATCAGCCCCAGCATTTT
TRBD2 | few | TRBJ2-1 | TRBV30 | CAFTSVDEQFF | TGTGCCTTCACTAGCGTGGATGAGCAGTTCTTC
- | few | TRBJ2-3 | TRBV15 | CATSRGAVRGTQYF | TGTGCCACCAGCAGAGGAGCCGTCAGGGGTACGCAGTATTTT
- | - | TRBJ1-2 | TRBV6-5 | CASSPYQTENYGYTF | TGTGCCAGCAGCCCTTACCAAACAGAGAACTATGGCTACACCTTC
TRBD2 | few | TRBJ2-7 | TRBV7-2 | CASSLKAGGGEQYF | TGTGCCAGCAGCTTAAAAGCGGGAGGTGGCGAGCAGTACTTC
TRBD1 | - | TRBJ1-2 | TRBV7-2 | CASSRGQGYYGYTF | TGTGCCAGCAGCCGGGGACAGGGGTACTATGGCTACACCTTC
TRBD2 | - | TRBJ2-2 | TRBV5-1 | CASSWGGYAGELFF | TGCGCCAGCAGCTGGGGAGGGTACGCCGGGGAGCTGTTTTTT
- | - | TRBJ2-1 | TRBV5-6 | CASSLVGAGFLEQFF | TGTGCCAGCAGCTTGGTCGGGGCGGGATTTCTTGAGCAGTTCTTC
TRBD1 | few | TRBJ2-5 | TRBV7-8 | CASSGRTGQETQYF | TGTGCCAGCAGCGGTCGGACAGGCCAAGAGACCCAGTACTTC
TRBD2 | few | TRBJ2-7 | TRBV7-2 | CASSPRVAGAYEQYF | TGTGCCAGCAGCCCTAGGGTAGCGGGGGCCTACGAGCAGTACTTC
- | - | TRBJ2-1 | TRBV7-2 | CASSLPQGLRQFF | TGTGCCAGCAGCTTACCGCAGGGTTTGCGGCAGTTCTTC
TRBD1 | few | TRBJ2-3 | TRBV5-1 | CASSSGQASTDTQYF | TGCGCCAGCAGCTCCGGACAGGCTAGCACAGATACGCAGTATTTT
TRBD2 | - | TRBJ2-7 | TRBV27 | CASSIYPGLAGVLYF | TGTGCCAGCAGTATATACCCGGGACTAGCGGGAGTGCTGTACTTC
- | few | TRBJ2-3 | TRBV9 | CASSVAADTQYF | TGTGCCAGCAGCGTAGCTGCAGATACGCAGTATTTT
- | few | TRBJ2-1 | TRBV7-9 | CASSNSHREQFF | TGTGCCAGCAGCAACAGCCACCGAGAGCAGTTCTTC
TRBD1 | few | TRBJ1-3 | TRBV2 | CASKSDRGSGNTIYF | TGTGCCAGCAAGTCCGACAGGGGCTCTGGAAACACCATATATTTT
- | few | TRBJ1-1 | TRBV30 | CAWKGGGTEAFF | TGTGCCTGGAAAGGTGGGGGGACTGAAGCTTTCTTT
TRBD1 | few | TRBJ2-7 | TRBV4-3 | CASSRDSGGTYEQYF | TGCGCCAGCAGCCGCGACTCAGGGGGAACCTACGAGCAGTACTTC
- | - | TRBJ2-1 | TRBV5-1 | CASSSDSSSYNEQFF | TGCGCCAGCAGCAGCGACAGTAGCTCCTACAATGAGCAGTTCTTC
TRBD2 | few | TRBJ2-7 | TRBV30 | CAWSYKGRGSSYEQYF | TGTGCCTGGAGCTACAAAGGGAGGGGTAGCTCCTACGAGCAGTACTTC
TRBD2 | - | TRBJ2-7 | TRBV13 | CASRRAGGPYEQYF | TGTGCCAGCAGGCGAGCGGGAGGGCCCTACGAGCAGTACTTC
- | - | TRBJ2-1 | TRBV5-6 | CASRWIGGEQFF | TGTGCCAGCAGATGGATTGGGGGGGAGCAGTTCTTC
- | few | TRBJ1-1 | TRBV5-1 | CASSQVMNTEAFF | TGCGCCAGCTCGCAGGTGATGAACACTGAAGCTTTCTTT
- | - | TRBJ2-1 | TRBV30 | CAWSGTPGGPSSYNEQFF | TGTGCCTGGAGTGGGACTCCCGGTGGCCCCAGCTCCTACAATGAGCAGTTCTTC
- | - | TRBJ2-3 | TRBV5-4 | CASKTSAGSQDTQYF | TGTGCCAGCAAAACGTCGGCCGGGAGTCAAGATACGCAGTATTTT
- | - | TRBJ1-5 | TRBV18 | CASSPLLSNQPQHF | TGTGCCAGCTCACCTCTACTAAGCAATCAGCCCCAGCATTTT
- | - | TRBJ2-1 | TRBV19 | CASSVGQHNEQFF | TGTGCCAGTAGTGTCGGACAGCACAATGAGCAGTTCTTC
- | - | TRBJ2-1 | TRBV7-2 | CASSLGSGLRYNEQFF | TGTGCCAGCAGCTTAGGTTCGGGACTGCGATACAATGAGCAGTTCTTC
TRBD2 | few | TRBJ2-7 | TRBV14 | CASSIRTSGRYEQYF | TGTGCCAGCAGCATTAGGACTAGCGGGAGATACGAGCAGTACTTC
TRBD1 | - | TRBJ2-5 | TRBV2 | CASSEWGTGDETQYF | TGTGCCAGCAGTGAATGGGGGACAGGGGACGAGACCCAGTACTTC
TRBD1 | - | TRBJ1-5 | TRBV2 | CASNTQGGGNSNQPQHF | TGTGCCAGCAACACCCAAGGAGGGGGCAACAGCAATCAGCCCCAGCATTTT
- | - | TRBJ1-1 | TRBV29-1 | CSVDKTGTEAFF | TGCAGCGTTGACAAGACGGGCACTGAAGCTTTCTTT
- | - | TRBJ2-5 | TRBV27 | CASTPLEGETQYF | TGTGCCAGCACGCCTTTGGAGGGGGAGACCCAGTACTTC
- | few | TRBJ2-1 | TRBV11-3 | CASSFRLAQGNEQFF | TGTGCCAGCAGCTTTCGTCTAGCCCAAGGGAATGAGCAGTTCTTC
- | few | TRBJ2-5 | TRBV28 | CASSSTEVYF | TGTGCCAGCAGTTCCACGGAGGTGTACTTC
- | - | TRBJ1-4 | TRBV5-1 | CASRVQTGAREKLFF | TGCGCCAGCAGGGTACAGACAGGCGCACGCGAAAAACTGTTTTTT
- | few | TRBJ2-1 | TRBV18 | CASSPPALAEQFF | TGTGCCAGCTCACCACCGGCGTTAGCTGAGCAGTTCTTC
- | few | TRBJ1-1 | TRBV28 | CASSLLDRTTEAFF | TGTGCCAGCAGTTTACTAGACAGGACCACTGAAGCTTTCTTT
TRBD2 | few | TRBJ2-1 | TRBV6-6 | CASSYGAGGGAEQFF | TGTGCCAGCAGTTACGGAGCGGGAGGGGGGGCTGAGCAGTTCTTC
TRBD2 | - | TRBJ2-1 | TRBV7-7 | CASSLAVRGGADNEQFF | TGTGCTAGCAGCTTAGCGGTCCGCGGGGGAGCAGACAATGAGCAGTTCTTC
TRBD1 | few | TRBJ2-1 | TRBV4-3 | CASSQDMRTGGYEQFF | TGCGCCAGCAGCCAAGATATGCGGACAGGGGGATATGAGCAGTTCTTC
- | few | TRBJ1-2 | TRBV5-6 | CASSLSGNYGYTF | TGTGCCAGCAGCTTGTCAGGGAACTATGGCTACACCTTC
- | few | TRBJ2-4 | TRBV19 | CASSIPGIAKNIQYF | TGTGCCAGTAGTATACCAGGAATAGCCAAAAACATTCAGTACTTC
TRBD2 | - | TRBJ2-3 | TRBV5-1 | CASRKAGGDTQYF | TGCGCCAGCAGGAAGGCGGGGGGAGATACGCAGTATTTT
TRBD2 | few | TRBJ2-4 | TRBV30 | CASQTSGSPIQYF | TGTGCCTCGCAGACTAGCGGGAGTCCGATTCAGTACTTC